The T cell receptor beta chain described here comes from a study of blood T cell repertoires in COVID-19. Background on the study: Sample material is recorded as cDNA or gDNA derived from T cells, B-cell-depleted T cells, or PBMCs.

The J segment lost 0 bases and the V segment lost 5 bases, leaving 4 bases of the junction unmatched. Germline CDR1 SGHAT, CDR2 FQNNGV. The CDR3 is 15 amino acids. Profiled with immunoSEQ multiplex PCR; TCRdb holds only in-frame clones, not every one. This sample yields roughly 140,000 clones, of which 80% to 90% are seen a single time; approximately 7.3% belongs to the top ten. Residents of about 25 US areas, aged about 18 to 89 years, made up the participants. Which cohort a participant joined came from the clinical history participants gave. Recovered status in Cohort 3 required two negative PCRs, clearance, or symptom resolution.

The TCR was taken from a man in his fifties who had recovered from COVID-19. The sequencing input was PBMCs or T cells enriched from blood (not recorded which). The V gene is TRBV11-2, the J gene TRBJ1-3, with 7 positions matching TRBD1. The CDR3 DNA sequence: TGTGCCAGCAGCCTTGACAGGGCCTCTGGAAACACCATATATTTT. Translated: CASSLDRASGNTIYF.